This entry lists 5 T cell receptor beta chains sequenced from one sample in a study of cytomegalovirus exposure and HLA in healthy donors. Vbeta (60) and Jbeta (13) primers were used in the PCR. Clones were read by immunoSEQ multiplex PCR, and TCRdb kept only the in-frame ones, dropping some. The sample shows around 120,000 clones, roughly 80% of them seen only once. The sequenced sample consisted of PBMCs. These receptors were collected from a woman aged 40 to 50 in good health and CMV-seropositive.

The sample holds one count of this clone. This rearrangement joins TRBV10-2 to TRBJ1-1; D is ambiguous. The CDR3 consists of 15 residues. Trimming cost V 6 bases and J 0 bases, with 14 bases left between them. Germline V gene data show CDR1 as WSHSY and CDR2 as SAAADI. The CDR3 coding sequence is TGCGCCAGCAGAAGAACACAGAACATGAACACTGAAGCTTTCTTT. As protein: CASRRTQNMNTEAFF.

The chain employs TRBV21-1 and TRBJ2-2; no check of the table's D call, TRBD2, against the DNA was made. TRBV21-1 is assigned pseudogene status. The CDR3 length is 18 residues. CDR3: CASTSLSPGGPNTGELFF. For the CDR3, the DNA is TGTGCCAGCACCTCTCTATCACCGGGGGGCCCGAACACCGGGGAGCTGTTTTTT.

The CDR3: CASSEGVNNSPLHF. For the CDR3, the DNA is TGTGCCAGCAGCGAAGGGGTGAATAATTCACCCCTCCACTTT. The chain employs TRBV9 and TRBJ1-6; D may be TRBD1 (5 bases). V dropped 3 bases and J dropped 5 bases, with 9 bases sitting between them. The length of the CDR3 is 14 residues. CDR1 is SGDLS and CDR2 is YYNGEE in the germline V gene.

The rearrangement links TRBV5-4 to TRBJ2-1; 8 nucleotides align to TRBD2. After removal of 1 base from V and 3 bases from J, the junction contained 3 bases not matched to a gene. CDR1 is SGHNT and CDR2 is YYREEE in the germline V gene (reference sequence). The CDR3 sequence is 15 residues long. The CDR3 loop reads CASSLSTSGYNEQFF. The CDR3 DNA sequence: TGTGCCAGCAGCTTGAGTACTAGCGGCTACAATGAGCAGTTCTTC.

The rearrangement uses TRBV11-2 and TRBJ2-7; a weak D match, TRBD2 (5 bases). The V end lost 8 bases, the J end lost 3 bases, and 8 bases lay between the germline ends. The germline V gene has CDR1 SGHAT and CDR2 FQNNGV. There are 11 residues in the CDR3. The CDR3 coding sequence is TGTGCCAGCTCGGGGAACTACGAGCAGTACTTC. It specifies CASSGNYEQYF.